The 8 T cell receptor beta chains given below trace back to one sample, sequenced in a study of cytomegalovirus exposure and HLA in healthy donors. The PCR had 60 Vbeta and 13 Jbeta primers. Clones were sequenced by immunoSEQ multiplex PCR, and TCRdb holds only the in-frame ones, with some missing. The table includes more than 20,000 clones, about four fifths detected once. Sequences were obtained from PBMCs. All receptors come from a male donor in good health and CMV-seronegative.

The gene calls are TRBV5-1 and TRBJ1-2; D gene ambiguous. V was clipped by 0 bases and J by 7 bases, with 7 bases between them. This CDR3 contains 12 residues. Germline CDR1 SGHRS, CDR2 YFSETQ. The CDR3 nucleotides read TGCGCCAGCAGCTTGGTTCGGGGTGGCTACACCTTC. Translated, it gives CASSLVRGGYTF. Full variable domain (outside the CDR3, taken from reference TRBV5-1 and TRBJ1-2): KAGVTQTPRYLIKTRGQQVTLSCSPISGHRSVSWYQQTPGQGLQFLFEYFSETQRNKGNFPGRFSGRQFSNSRSEMNVSTLELGDSALYLCASSLVRGGYTFGSGTRLTVV.

This chain connects TRBV27 to TRBJ2-1, with 7 bases identical to TRBD1. The CDR3 totals 17 residues. J gave up 0 bases and V 3 bases, and 8 bases lay outside the gene matches. Germline CDR1 reads MNHEY; CDR2 reads SMNVEV (reference sequence). The CDR3 nucleotides read TGTGCCAGCAGTTTGGTAGGGGGCGATAACTCCTACAATGAGCAGTTCTTC. The encoded protein is CASSLVGGDNSYNEQFF.

The rearrangement links TRBV29-1 to TRBJ2-1; 11 bases are shared with TRBD2. Per germline, CDR1 SQVTM and CDR2 ANQGSEA. The ends lost 6 bases at V and 0 bases at J; junction bases unmatched: 4. CDR3 length: 15 amino acids. CDR3 DNA: TGCAGCGTCCCGGGACTAGCGGACTCCTACAATGAGCAGTTCTTC. It is translated as CSVPGLADSYNEQFF.

The rearrangement joins TRBV5-5 to TRBJ1-5; no firm D call. This CDR3 comprises 14 residues. V was shortened by 0 bases and J by 5 bases, with 9 bases between the two germline ends. CDR1 SGHKS and CDR2 YYEKEE come from the germline V gene (reference sequence). The CDR3 DNA is TGTGCCAGCAGCTTGGAGTCGGGAGATCAGCCCCAGCATTTT. It codes for CASSLESGDQPQHF.

Only one count was recorded for this clone. This CDR3 reads CASTPDRGKTQYF. CDR3 in DNA: TGTGCCAGTACCCCGGACAGGGGGAAGACCCAGTACTTC. The chain uses TRBV19 and TRBJ2-5; 10 nucleotides align to TRBD1. The V and J ends lost 7 bases and 6 bases, in that order; junction bases with no gene match: 5. CDR1 is LNHDA and CDR2 is SQIVND in the germline V gene (reference sequence). The CDR3 extends over 13 amino acids.

The V call is TRBV2, the J call TRBJ1-1; a weak D match, TRBD1 (6 bases). Trimming took 7 bases from V and 2 from J, leaving 14 bases between them. This CDR3 comprises 14 residues. The germline CDR1 and CDR2 sequences are SNHLY and FYNNEI. CDR3 amino acids: CASTTGFENTEAFF. CDR3 DNA sequence: TGTGCCAGCACCACAGGGTTTGAAAACACTGAAGCTTTCTTT. The full variable domain, rest sourced from reference TRBV2 and TRBJ1-1, is EPEVTQTPSHQVTQMGQEVILRCVPISNHLYFYWYRQILGQKVEFLVSFYNNEISEKSEIFDDQFSVERPDGSNFTLKIRSTKLEDSAMYFCASTTGFENTEAFFGQGTRLTVV.

Here the CDR3 DNA reads TGTGCCAGCAGCGGGGGACTAGCGGGCTACTCCTACGAGCAGTACTTC. Amino acids: CASSGGLAGYSYEQYF. The chain carries TRBV7-9 and TRBJ2-7; 12 positions match TRBD2. Germline lookup yields CDR1 SEHNR and CDR2 FQNEAQ (reference sequence). The CDR3 spans 16 residues. V lost 5 bases to trimming and J lost 0 bases; unmatched junction nucleotides: 5.

A few counts support this clone. The CDR3 is CASSLRTGISYEQYF. The CDR3 DNA reads TGCGCCAGCAGCCTACGGACAGGGATCTCCTACGAGCAGTACTTC. The rearrangement uses TRBV4-3 and TRBJ2-7; 8 nucleotides align to TRBD1. CDR1 and CDR2 from the germline V gene are LGHNA and YSLEER. The CDR3 runs to 15 residues. The ends lost 4 bases at V and 0 bases at J; junction bases unmatched: 5.